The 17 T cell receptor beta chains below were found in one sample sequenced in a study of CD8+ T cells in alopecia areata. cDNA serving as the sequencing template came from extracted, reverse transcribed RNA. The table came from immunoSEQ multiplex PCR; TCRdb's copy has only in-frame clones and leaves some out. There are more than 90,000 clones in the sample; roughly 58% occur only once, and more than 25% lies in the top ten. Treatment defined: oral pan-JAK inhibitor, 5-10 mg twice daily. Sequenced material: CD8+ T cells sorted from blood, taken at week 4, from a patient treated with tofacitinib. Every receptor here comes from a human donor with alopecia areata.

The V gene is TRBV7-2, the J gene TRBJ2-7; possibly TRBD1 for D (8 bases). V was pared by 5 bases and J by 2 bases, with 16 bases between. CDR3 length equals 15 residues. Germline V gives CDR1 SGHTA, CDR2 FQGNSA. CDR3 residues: CASSHQRDRPYEQYF. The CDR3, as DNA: TGTGCCAGCAGCCATCAGCGGGACAGGCCCTACGAGCAGTACTTC. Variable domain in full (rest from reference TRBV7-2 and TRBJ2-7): GAGVSQSPSNKVTEKGKDVELRCDPISGHTALYWYRQSLGQGLEFLIYFQGNSAPDKSGLPSDRFSAERTGGSVSTLTIQRTQQEDSAVYLCASSHQRDRPYEQYFGPGTRLTVT.

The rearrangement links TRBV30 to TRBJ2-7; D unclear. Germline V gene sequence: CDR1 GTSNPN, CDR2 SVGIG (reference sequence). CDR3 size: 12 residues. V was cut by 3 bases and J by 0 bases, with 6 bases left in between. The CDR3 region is CAWRADSYEQYF. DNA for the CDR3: TGTGCCTGGAGGGCGGACTCCTACGAGCAGTACTTC.

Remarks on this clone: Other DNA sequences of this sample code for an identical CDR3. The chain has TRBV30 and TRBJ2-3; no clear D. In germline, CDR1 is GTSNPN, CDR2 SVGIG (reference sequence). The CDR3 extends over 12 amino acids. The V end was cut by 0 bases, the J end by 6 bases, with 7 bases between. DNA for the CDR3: TGTGCCTGGAGTGTTGGCGCGGATACGCAGTATTTT. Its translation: CAWSVGADTQYF.

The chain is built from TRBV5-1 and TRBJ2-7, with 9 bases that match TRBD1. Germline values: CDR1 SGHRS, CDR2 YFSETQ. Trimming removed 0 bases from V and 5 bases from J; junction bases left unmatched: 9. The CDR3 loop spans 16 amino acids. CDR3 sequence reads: CASSLAGTGSIHEQYF. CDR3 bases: TGCGCCAGCAGCTTGGCGGGGACAGGGAGTATACACGAGCAGTACTTC.

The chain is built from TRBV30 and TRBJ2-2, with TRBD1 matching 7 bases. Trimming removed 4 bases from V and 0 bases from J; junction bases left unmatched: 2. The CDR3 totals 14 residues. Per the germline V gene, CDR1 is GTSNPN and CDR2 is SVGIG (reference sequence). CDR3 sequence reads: CAWTGQPNTGELFF. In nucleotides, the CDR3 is TGTGCCTGGACGGGACAGCCGAACACCGGGGAGCTGTTTTTT.

CDR3 DNA: TGCAGCAAGATACAGGGAGAAGAGACCCAGTACTTC. Translating it yields CSKIQGEETQYF. The genes are TRBV29-1 and TRBJ2-5, with TRBD1 as a possible D gene (6 bases). Per germline, CDR1 SQVTM and CDR2 ANQGSEA. V lost 8 bases to trimming and J lost 3 bases, with 13 bases between them. CDR3 length equals 12 residues.

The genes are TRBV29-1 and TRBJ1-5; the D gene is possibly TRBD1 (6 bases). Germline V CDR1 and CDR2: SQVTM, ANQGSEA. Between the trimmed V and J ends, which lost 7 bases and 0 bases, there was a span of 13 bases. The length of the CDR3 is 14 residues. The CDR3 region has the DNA TGCAGCGCCTTGGACAGAGATAGCAATCAGCCCCAGCATTTT. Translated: CSALDRDSNQPQHF.

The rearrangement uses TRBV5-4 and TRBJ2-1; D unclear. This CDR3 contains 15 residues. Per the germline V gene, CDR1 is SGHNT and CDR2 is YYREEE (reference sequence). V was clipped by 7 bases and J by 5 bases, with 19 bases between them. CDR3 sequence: CASRVWSPTNNEQFF. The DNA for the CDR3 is TGTGCCAGCCGGGTCTGGTCTCCCACTAACAATGAGCAGTTCTTC.

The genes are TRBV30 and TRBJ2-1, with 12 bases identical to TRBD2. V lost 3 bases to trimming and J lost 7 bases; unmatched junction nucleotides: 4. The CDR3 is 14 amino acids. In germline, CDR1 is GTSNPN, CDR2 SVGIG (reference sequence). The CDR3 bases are TGTGCCTGGAGCAATGGACTAGCGGGGAATGAGCAGTTCTTC. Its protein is CAWSNGLAGNEQFF.

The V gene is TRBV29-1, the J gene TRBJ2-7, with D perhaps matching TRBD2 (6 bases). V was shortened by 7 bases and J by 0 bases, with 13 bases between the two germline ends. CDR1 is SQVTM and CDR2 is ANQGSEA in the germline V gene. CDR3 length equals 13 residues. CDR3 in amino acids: CSADGGTSYEQYF. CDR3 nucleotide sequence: TGCAGCGCTGATGGCGGGACCTCCTACGAGCAGTACTTC.

CDR3 bases: TGCGCCAGCAGCTCATGGGGGACTCAGGGGTACGACGATTCACCCCTCCACTTT. Its protein is CASSSWGTQGYDDSPLHF. V and J are TRBV23-1 and TRBJ1-6; tentative D call: TRBD1 (6 bases). TRBV23-1 is given ORF status, its function remaining uncertain. This CDR3 has 18 residues. The V end was cut by 6 bases, the J end by 8 bases, with 26 bases between.

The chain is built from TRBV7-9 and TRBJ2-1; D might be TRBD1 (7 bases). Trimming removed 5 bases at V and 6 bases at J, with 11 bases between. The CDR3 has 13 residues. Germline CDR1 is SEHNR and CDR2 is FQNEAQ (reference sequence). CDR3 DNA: TGTGCCAGCAGCAGGCGGGACAGCAATGAGCAGTTCTTC. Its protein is CASSRRDSNEQFF.

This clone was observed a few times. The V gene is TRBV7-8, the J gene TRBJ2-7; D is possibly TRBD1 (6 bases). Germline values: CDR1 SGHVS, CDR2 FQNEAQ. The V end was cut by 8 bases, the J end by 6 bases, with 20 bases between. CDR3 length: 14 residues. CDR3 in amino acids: CASVGSGQLGEQYF. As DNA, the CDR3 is TGTGCCAGCGTTGGGTCGGGACAACTTGGCGAGCAGTACTTC.

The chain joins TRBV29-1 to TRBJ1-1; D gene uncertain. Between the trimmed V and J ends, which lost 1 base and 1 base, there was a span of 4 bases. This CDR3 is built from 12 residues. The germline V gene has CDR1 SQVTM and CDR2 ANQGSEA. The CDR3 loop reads CSVEARNTEAFF. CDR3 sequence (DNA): TGCAGCGTTGAAGCTAGGAACACTGAAGCTTTCTTT.

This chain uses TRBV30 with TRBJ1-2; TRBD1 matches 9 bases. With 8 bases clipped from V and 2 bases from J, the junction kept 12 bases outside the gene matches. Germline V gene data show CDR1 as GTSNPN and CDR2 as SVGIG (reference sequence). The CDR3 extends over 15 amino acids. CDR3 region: CAHTPRGQGNYGYTF. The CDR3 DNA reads TGTGCCCACACCCCCCGCGGACAGGGGAACTATGGCTACACCTTC. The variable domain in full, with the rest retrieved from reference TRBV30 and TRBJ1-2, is SQTIHQWPATLVQPVGSPLSLECTVEGTSNPNLYWYRQAAGRGLQLLFYSVGIGQISSEVPQNLSASRPQDRQFILSSKKLLLSDSGFYLCAHTPRGQGNYGYTFGSGTRLTVV.

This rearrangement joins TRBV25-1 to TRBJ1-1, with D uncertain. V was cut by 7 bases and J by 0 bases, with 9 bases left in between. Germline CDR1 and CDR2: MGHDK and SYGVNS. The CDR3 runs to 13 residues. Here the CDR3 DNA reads TGTGCCAGCAAAAAGGGAATGAACACTGAAGCTTTCTTT. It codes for CASKKGMNTEAFF.

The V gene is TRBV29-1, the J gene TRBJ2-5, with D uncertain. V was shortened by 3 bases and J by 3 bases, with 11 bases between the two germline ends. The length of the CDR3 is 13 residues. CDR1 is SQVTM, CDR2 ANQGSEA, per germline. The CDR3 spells CSVDGLPEETQYF. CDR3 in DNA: TGCAGCGTTGATGGCCTACCCGAAGAGACCCAGTACTTC.